This T cell receptor beta chain was profiled in a study of blood T cell repertoires in COVID-19. Background on the study: The United States, Italy and Spain provided the acute and convalescent COVID-19 samples.

V gave up 5 bases and J gave up 8 bases, with 19 bases separating them. CDR3 length: 16 residues. In germline, CDR1 is MNHEY, CDR2 SMNVEV (reference sequence). Which cohort a participant joined came from the clinical history participants gave. The assay was immunoSEQ multiplex PCR, and TCRdb's table has in-frame clones only and misses some. Among hundreds of thousands of clones listed, roughly 87% were seen once. Sample: PBMCs or T cells enriched from blood (not recorded which). The receptor was isolated from a woman between 25 and 40 years old with acute COVID-19. The chain joins TRBV27 to TRBJ1-6, with a weak D call TRBD1 (6 bases). The CDR3 nucleotides are TGTGCCAGCAGTCCAGCCGGGGGGCAGGCCTATTCACCCCTCCACTTT. Translating it yields CASSPAGGQAYSPLHF.